The clone carrying this T cell receptor (beta chain) has a single count. The time point was: before natalizumab initiation. The data originate from a study of multiple sclerosis patients with progressive multifocal leukoencephalopathy. Profiling relied on immunoSEQ multiplex PCR, and the TCRdb table lists in-frame clones only, not all of them. This sample carries approximately 31,000 clones, roughly 90% of them seen once, and the ten largest clones take over 1.3%. The origin of this receptor is a human donor with multiple sclerosis. The specimen sequenced was PBMCs.

As DNA, the CDR3 is TGTGCCAGCAGCTACGGGACAGGCGGCAATCAGCCCCAGCATTTT. It translates to CASSYGTGGNQPQHF. The J gene is TRBJ1-5, the V gene TRBV7-6; 8 nucleotides align to TRBD1. Germline CDR1 SGHVS, CDR2 FNYEAQ. This CDR3 contains 15 residues. J was trimmed by 2 bases and V by 4 bases; bases with no gene match: 4.